The 10 T cell receptor beta chains below all came from one sample that was sequenced in a study of OX40 agonist ivuxolimab in advanced cancers. Library preparation was by the immunoSEQ multiplex PCR assay. Here the immuneACCESS table is served through TCRdb, limited to in-frame sequences with V and J called. Missing clones are a known gap in these copies; in checked studies unresolved V genes cover under half, and the rest lacks a known reason. In this sample the table shows nearly 90,000 clones, 80% to 90% of which occur a single time. Of the sample, about 1.6% falls within the top ten clones. The sample in question was CD4+ or CD8+ T cells sorted from blood, obtained in a trial of the OX40 agonist ivuxolimab. All receptors come from an adult with an advanced solid tumor such as melanoma, head and neck, liver or kidney cancer.

This clone came up many times. V and J are TRBV5-1 and TRBJ1-4; D gene uncertain. V was shortened by 4 bases and J by 10 bases, with 14 bases between the two germline ends. The germline V gene has CDR1 SGHRS and CDR2 YFSETQ. The CDR3 is made up of 13 amino acids. The CDR3 reads CASSPEGVGKLFF. As DNA, the CDR3 is TGCGCCAGCAGCCCCGAAGGCGTGGGAAAACTGTTTTTT.

This chain links TRBV29-1 with TRBJ1-4, with 7 nucleotides matching TRBD1. After removal of 4 bases from V and 7 bases from J, the junction contained 6 bases not matched to a gene. CDR1 and CDR2 (germline): SQVTM, ANQGSEA. The CDR3 has 13 amino acids. CDR3 bases: TGCAGCGTTGCAAGGGGGCTGGGTGAAAAACTGTTTTTT. This translates into CSVARGLGEKLFF.

V and J are TRBV27 and TRBJ2-5; weak D call: TRBD2 (6 bases). V lost 4 bases, J lost 7 bases, and 16 bases lay in between. The germline V gene encodes CDR1 MNHEY and CDR2 SMNVEV (reference sequence). The CDR3 has 14 amino acids. The CDR3 here is CASSSGGTARTQYF. Here the CDR3 DNA reads TGTGCCAGCAGTTCTGGGGGGACCGCCAGGACCCAGTACTTC.

The CDR3 is CASSPGLAGRLYNEQFF. Written as DNA, the CDR3 is TGTGCCAGCAGCCCCGGACTAGCGGGTAGACTTTACAATGAGCAGTTCTTC. The chain has TRBV14 and TRBJ2-1, with 11 bases that match TRBD2. V lost 4 bases, J lost 4 bases, and 9 bases stayed unmatched. CDR1 is SGHDN, CDR2 FVKESK, per germline. This CDR3 has 17 residues.

The chain carries TRBV5-4 and TRBJ2-5; 7 bases are a match to TRBD1. Germline V gives CDR1 SGHNT, CDR2 YYREEE (reference sequence). CDR3 length equals 13 residues. V lost 4 bases to trimming and J lost 3 bases; unmatched junction nucleotides: 3. The CDR3 nucleotides read TGTGCCAGCAGCGTCGGGACAGAAGAGACCCAGTACTTC. This codes for CASSVGTEETQYF.

The chain employs TRBV28 and TRBJ1-5; D may be TRBD1 (5 bases). Trimming took 2 bases from V and 6 from J, leaving 14 bases between them. The CDR3 is 15 residues long. From germline, CDR1 is MDHEN and CDR2 SYDVKM. The CDR3 nucleotides read TGTGCCAGCAGTTTAAGCGGGCAGGGAGGTCAGCCCCAGCATTTT. Its protein is CASSLSGQGGQPQHF.

The J gene is TRBJ2-7, the V gene TRBV19; 10 positions agree with TRBD1. V dropped 4 bases and J dropped 3; count of bases not matched to a gene: 6. Germline values: CDR1 LNHDA, CDR2 SQIVND (reference sequence). The CDR3 runs 15 residues. The CDR3 sequence is CASSTPGQGNYEQYF. CDR3 sequence (DNA): TGTGCCAGTAGTACCCCGGGACAGGGGAACTACGAGCAGTACTTC. Filled out from reference TRBV19 and TRBJ2-7, the complete variable domain reads DGGITQSPKYLFRKEGQNVTLSCEQNLNHDAMYWYRQDPGQGLRLIYYSQIVNDFQKGDIAEGYSVSREKKESFPLTVTSAQKNPTAFYLCASSTPGQGNYEQYFGPGTRLTVT.

This sequence joins TRBV15 and TRBJ2-1; 11 bases fit TRBD2. CDR3 length equals 18 residues. Trimming removed 1 base from V and 7 bases from J; junction bases left unmatched: 12. From germline, CDR1 is LNHNV and CDR2 YYDKDF (reference sequence). The CDR3 spells CATSRGRTSGWGGNEQFF. CDR3 nucleotide sequence: TGTGCCACCAGCAGAGGCCGGACTAGCGGGTGGGGGGGGAATGAGCAGTTCTTC.

The count of this clone is one. The genes are TRBV30 and TRBJ2-7; D is perhaps TRBD1 (6 bases). Germline CDR1 is GTSNPN and CDR2 is SVGIG (reference sequence). The V end lost 5 bases, the J end lost 8 bases, and 13 bases lay between the germline ends. This CDR3 spans 11 amino acids. The CDR3 DNA sequence: TGTGCCTGGTCAGGGGATTTTAAGCAGTACTTC. Translating gives CAWSGDFKQYF.

As concerns this clone: This sample also contains other DNA sequences that code for the same CDR3. V usage is TRBV6-5 and J usage is TRBJ2-7; either TRBD1 or TRBD2 may fit D (6 bases each). CDR1 is MNHEY and CDR2 is SVGAGI in the germline V gene. CDR3 length: 12 amino acids. V was shortened by 2 bases and J by 6 bases, with 8 bases between the two germline ends. CDR3 residues: CASSYGGGEQYF. CDR3 in DNA: TGTGCCAGCAGTTACGGAGGGGGCGAGCAGTACTTC.